The clone carrying this TCR beta chain was recorded at least ten times. Its matching antigen is unknown. This sample's time point: longitudinal time-point 2. The record originates from a study of neurological immune-mediated disorders. Notes on the study in general: Across subjects, no CDR3 amino acid sequence appeared in expanded clones of more than one subject, a finding that suggested private repertoires in all groups.

Germline V CDR1 and CDR2: MNHEY, SMNVEV (reference sequence). Trimming took off 1 base at V and 6 bases at J, with 9 bases between the two ends. The CDR3 covers 13 residues. A 10-nucleotide random UMI tagged transcripts in template-switch 5'RACE cDNA synthesis. MiXCR was run by TCRdb on the 5' RACE reads, yielding one entry per CDR3 protein. The sample carries 80,000 to 100,000 distinct CDR3 sequences, 5.8% recorded once. This rearrangement joins TRBV27 to TRBJ2-5; D unclear. The sequence was collected from a woman aged 55-69 years with multiple sclerosis. Sequenced material: PBMCs. The CDR3 DNA follows: TGTGCCAGCAGTTTATTGTCGGAAAAGACCCAGTACTTC. Encoded protein: CASSLLSEKTQYF.